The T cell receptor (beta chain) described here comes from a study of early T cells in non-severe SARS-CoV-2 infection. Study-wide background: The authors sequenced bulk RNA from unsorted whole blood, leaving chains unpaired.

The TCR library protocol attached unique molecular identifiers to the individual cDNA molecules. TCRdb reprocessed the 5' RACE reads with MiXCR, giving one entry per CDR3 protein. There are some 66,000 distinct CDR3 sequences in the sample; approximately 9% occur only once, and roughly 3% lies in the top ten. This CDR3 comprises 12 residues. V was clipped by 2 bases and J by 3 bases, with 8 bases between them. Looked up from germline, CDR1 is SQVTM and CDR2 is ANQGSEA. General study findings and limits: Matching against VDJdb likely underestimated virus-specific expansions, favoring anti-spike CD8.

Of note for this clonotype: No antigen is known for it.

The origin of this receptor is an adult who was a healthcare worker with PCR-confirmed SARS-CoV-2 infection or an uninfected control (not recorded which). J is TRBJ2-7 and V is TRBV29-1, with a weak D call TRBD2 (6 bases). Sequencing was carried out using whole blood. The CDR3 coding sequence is TGCAGCGTTGAAATGCGGGACTACGAGCAGTACTTC. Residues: CSVEMRDYEQYF.